What follows describes a single TCR beta chain. This clone was counted between two and nine times. It lacks a known antigen. No qualities accompany the bases; no much larger clone lies one base away. This sample was taken from a study of blood T cell repertoires in COVID-19 (dated by TCRdb to the early 2020s). Context from the whole study: Samples covering the acute and convalescent phases of COVID-19 were provided by collaborators in the United States, Italy and Spain. Nearly every sample came with metadata listing a de-identified subject ID, COVID-19 status, age in years and sex. A freely available public database, intended as a resource for researchers studying the immune response to SARS-CoV-2, is where the repertoires were released. The prospective study material was composed of cDNA or gDNA derived from T cells, B-cell-depleted T cells, or PBMCs. HLA class I and class II types, where available, came from metadata supplied by the sample provider rather than from assay-based typing. Subjects who had been exposed to COVID-19, were actively infected with it, or had recovered from it provided the deeply sampled blood TCRbeta repertoires that made up the dataset. The samples were drawn from the first 160 participants of the ongoing ImmuneRACE study and from 950 to 1,500 subjects provided by 6 global collaborators.

The collaborating institutions used their own protocols to collect whole blood in K2EDTA tubes. For TCRbeta analysis, collaborators shipped samples as frozen whole blood, isolated PBMCs, or DNA extracted from either of those sample types. Study-level results and caveats: The amount of clinical and demographic metadata varied by source and participant and was provided uncurated.

TCRbeta CDR3 regions were amplified from genomic DNA by means of the immunoSEQ Assay, a bias-controlled multiplex PCR. As for the authors' bioinformatics: The number of nucleated cells in each sample was estimated by amplification of reference gene primers within the assay. To quantify the absolute abundance of each unique TCRbeta CDR3 rearrangement, sequence reads were collapsed and filtered. For each sample, productive Simpson clonality was calculated by taking the square root of Simpson's diversity index across productive rearrangements. Held by TCRdb, this immuneACCESS table contains in-frame sequences only and omits some clones. Under half of the omission traces to an unresolved V gene where checked; the cause of the rest is unknown. D and trimming were read from the DNA, whereas the V and J calls and clone size are those reported in that table. This sample gives 35,000 to 50,000 clones in total; roughly 73% of them show up just once. The top ten clonotypes cover about three fifths of the sample.

Via the germline V gene, CDR1 is SGHRS and CDR2 YFSETQ. The junction shows trimming of 6 bases on V and 4 bases on J, and the gene matches do not reach 13 bases of it. Taken from cysteine to phenylalanine, the CDR3 has 17 residues. CDR3 DNA is the only sequence kept; it has 51 bases, read in frame from the first base. The sequence was collected from a man at least 80 years old with acute or convalescent COVID-19. Recombination linked TRBV5-1 to TRBJ2-1; a stretch of 10 junction bases matches TRBD2. Sequencing input: peripheral blood. The DNA reads TGCGCCAGCACCATTGGGGCTAGCGGGAGTGTATACAATGAGCAGTTCTTC. Translation gives CASTIGASGSVYNEQFF.